This entry concerns a single TCR beta chain. This sample was taken from a study of blood T cell repertoires in COVID-19. Sequencing used immunoSEQ multiplex PCR; TCRdb keeps in-frame clones, though not all of them. The table has 30,000 to 40,000 clones, approximately 86% seen once. This sequence was found in a woman older than 75 with active or convalescent COVID-19. The sample comprised peripheral blood.

CDR3 in amino acids: CASRDRGRTDTQYF. The CDR3 nucleotides read TGTGCCAGCCGAGACAGGGGGCGCACAGATACGCAGTATTTT. The V call is TRBV19, the J call TRBJ2-3; TRBD1 agrees at 10 bases. The CDR3 loop spans 14 amino acids. V dropped 9 bases and J dropped 1; count of bases not matched to a gene: 4. Germline assignment: CDR1 LNHDA and CDR2 SQIVND (reference sequence).